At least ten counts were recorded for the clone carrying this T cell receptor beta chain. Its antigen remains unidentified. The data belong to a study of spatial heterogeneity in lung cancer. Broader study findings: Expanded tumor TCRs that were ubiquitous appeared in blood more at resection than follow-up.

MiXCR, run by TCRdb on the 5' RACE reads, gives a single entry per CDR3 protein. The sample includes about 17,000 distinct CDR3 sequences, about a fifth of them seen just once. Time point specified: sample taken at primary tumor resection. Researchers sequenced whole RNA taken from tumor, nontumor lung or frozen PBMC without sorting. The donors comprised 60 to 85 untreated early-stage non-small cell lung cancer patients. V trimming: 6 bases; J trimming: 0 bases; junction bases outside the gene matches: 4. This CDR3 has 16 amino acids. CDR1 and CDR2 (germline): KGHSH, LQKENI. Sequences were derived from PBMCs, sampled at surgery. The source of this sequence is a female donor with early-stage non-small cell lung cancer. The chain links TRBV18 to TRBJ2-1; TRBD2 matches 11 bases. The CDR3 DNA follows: TGTGCCAGCTCGGGACTAGCGGAAAGCTCCTACAATGAGCAGTTCTTC. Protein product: CASSGLAESSYNEQFF.